This T cell receptor beta chain came from a study of T cells after yellow fever vaccination. Study findings and constraints: In post-booster samples, most primary-vaccination clones reappeared (around 95% CD4, roughly 90% CD8). Clonotype sharing between CD4 and CD8 compartments was small. By day 5 rather than day 15, the secondary response had peaked, though it was weaker.

Trimming took off 4 bases at V and 1 base at J, with 14 bases between the two ends. This CDR3 comprises 15 residues. Germline CDR1 reads SGHRS; CDR2 reads YFSETQ. This clonotype was seen many times. The antigen is not known. 5'RACE template switching generated TCR cDNA, adding a universal primer site and UMIs. Using its own MiXCR run on the 5' RACE reads, TCRdb lists one record per CDR3 protein. The table lists about 240,000 distinct CDR3 sequences, 3.6% of them singletons. The gene calls are TRBV5-1 and TRBJ1-1; possible D gene TRBD1, 5 bases. This sample comprised PBMCs, obtained 15 days after the yellow fever booster vaccination. The receptor's source is a man aged 18 to 30 who received the YFV17D yellow fever vaccine. Here the CDR3 DNA reads TGCGCCAGCAGCATATCGGGACTCACGAACACTGAAGCTTTCTTT. Its protein is CASSISGLTNTEAFF.